The rows below give T cell receptor beta chains drawn from one sample of a study of blood T cell repertoires in COVID-19. Measured with immunoSEQ multiplex PCR; TCRdb has only the in-frame clones, and not every one. The table records approximately 44,000 clones, 80% to 90% of them present only once. The specimen sequenced was peripheral blood. These receptor sequences come from a woman in her thirties or forties with acute or convalescent COVID-19. Each CDR3 is given with its conserved first and last residue. The order of the fields is clone size, J gene, D gene, V gene, CDR3 DNA, CDR3 protein. The D gene is left open where the match is weak. A clone size is listed for some rows: how often the clone was seen (once, few, many), or a class if it is expanded.

clone_size: -; j_call: TRBJ1-4; d_call: TRBD1; v_call: TRBV18; cdr3_nt: TGTGCCAGCTCACCAGGACAGGGAGGTGAAAAACTGTTTTTT; cdr3_aa: CASSPGQGGEKLFF
clone_size: -; j_call: TRBJ2-7; d_call: TRBD2; v_call: TRBV10-3; cdr3_nt: TGTGCCATCAGTGGACTAGCGGGAGGCGGCGAGCAGTACTTC; cdr3_aa: CAISGLAGGGEQYF
clone_size: -; j_call: TRBJ2-1; d_call: TRBD2; v_call: TRBV27; cdr3_nt: TGTGCCAGCAGTTTATTAGCGGGAGGTGAGCAGTTCTTC; cdr3_aa: CASSLLAGGEQFF
clone_size: -; j_call: TRBJ2-1; d_call: TRBD2; v_call: TRBV29-1; cdr3_nt: TGCAGCGTTCAGCGGGAGTTCAGCAATGAGCAGTTCTTC; cdr3_aa: CSVQREFSNEQFF
clone_size: -; j_call: TRBJ2-7; d_call: TRBD1; v_call: TRBV9; cdr3_nt: TGTGCCAGCAGCCCATCCGGACAGGTAGAATGGGGCGAGCAGTACTTC; cdr3_aa: CASSPSGQVEWGEQYF
clone_size: -; j_call: TRBJ1-1; d_call: TRBD1; v_call: TRBV7-3; cdr3_nt: TGTGCCAGCAGGGCAGGGGGTTCAAACACTGAAGCTTTCTTT; cdr3_aa: CASRAGGSNTEAFF
clone_size: -; j_call: TRBJ2-1; d_call: TRBD2; v_call: TRBV28; cdr3_nt: TGTGCCAGTTTAATTGACGGACTAGCGGGAGGGGTACCCTACAATGAGCAGTTCTTC; cdr3_aa: CASLIDGLAGGVPYNEQFF
clone_size: -; j_call: TRBJ1-1; d_call: -; v_call: TRBV7-3; cdr3_nt: TGTGCCAGCAGCTTAGGGGCGAACACTGAAGCTTTCTTT; cdr3_aa: CASSLGANTEAFF
clone_size: -; j_call: TRBJ1-5; d_call: -; v_call: TRBV19; cdr3_nt: TGTGCCAGCTCAGTGGCAACAGAAGGCCAGCCCCAGCATTTT; cdr3_aa: CASSVATEGQPQHF
clone_size: -; j_call: TRBJ1-1; d_call: TRBD1; v_call: TRBV6-5; cdr3_nt: TGTGCCAGCAGTTACGACCGGACAGGGAACACTGAAGCTTTCTTT; cdr3_aa: CASSYDRTGNTEAFF
clone_size: -; j_call: TRBJ1-3; d_call: TRBD1; v_call: TRBV7-2; cdr3_nt: TGTGCCAGCAGCTTAGTCGGACAGGGCTCTGGAAACACCATATATTTT; cdr3_aa: CASSLVGQGSGNTIYF
clone_size: -; j_call: TRBJ1-3; d_call: -; v_call: TRBV12-3/TRBV12-4; cdr3_nt: TGTGCCAGCAGATCAGGGTATGGAAACACCATATATTTT; cdr3_aa: CASRSGYGNTIYF
clone_size: -; j_call: TRBJ1-6; d_call: -; v_call: TRBV9; cdr3_nt: TGTGCCAGCAGCACCAGGCCGGATTCACCCCTCCACTTT; cdr3_aa: CASSTRPDSPLHF
clone_size: -; j_call: TRBJ2-3; d_call: -; v_call: TRBV7-9; cdr3_nt: TGTGCCAGCAGCTTAATTGTCGGCACAGATACGCAGTATTTT; cdr3_aa: CASSLIVGTDTQYF
clone_size: -; j_call: TRBJ1-2; d_call: TRBD1; v_call: TRBV5-3; cdr3_nt: TGTGCCAGAAGCCACCGCCGACAGGGATATGGCTACACCTTC; cdr3_aa: CARSHRRQGYGYTF
clone_size: -; j_call: TRBJ1-5; d_call: -; v_call: TRBV28; cdr3_nt: TGTGCCAGCCAAAATTCCGGCGGGTATCAGCCCCAGCATTTT; cdr3_aa: CASQNSGGYQPQHF
clone_size: -; j_call: TRBJ1-4; d_call: -; v_call: TRBV12-3/TRBV12-4; cdr3_nt: TGTGCCAGCAGCCAAGGGAACCTCGGGGTGTTTTTT; cdr3_aa: CASSQGNLGVFF
clone_size: once; j_call: TRBJ2-3; d_call: -; v_call: TRBV19; cdr3_nt: TGTGCCAGTAGTATTTTAGGTGGGAGCGCAGATACGCAGTATTTT; cdr3_aa: CASSILGGSADTQYF
clone_size: -; j_call: TRBJ1-2; d_call: TRBD1; v_call: TRBV5-1; cdr3_nt: TGCGCCAGCAGCTTGGGTTCAGGGGGAATTTGGGATGGCTACACCTTC; cdr3_aa: CASSLGSGGIWDGYTF
clone_size: few; j_call: TRBJ2-3; d_call: TRBD2; v_call: TRBV28; cdr3_nt: TGTGCCAGCAGTTTCGGACTAGCTGGAGATACGCAGTATTTT; cdr3_aa: CASSFGLAGDTQYF
clone_size: -; j_call: TRBJ1-1; d_call: TRBD1; v_call: TRBV7-9; cdr3_nt: TGTGCCAGCAGCATTGACAGGGGGAACACTGAAGCTTTCTTT; cdr3_aa: CASSIDRGNTEAFF
clone_size: -; j_call: TRBJ1-1; d_call: TRBD1; v_call: TRBV27; cdr3_nt: TGTGCCAGCAGTTTATGGACAGGGGGCTCTGAAGCTTTCTTT; cdr3_aa: CASSLWTGGSEAFF
clone_size: few; j_call: TRBJ1-4; d_call: -; v_call: TRBV5-1; cdr3_nt: TGCGCCAGCAGCTTGGGGCGGGGGCAAGGAGCAACTAATGAAAAACTGTTTTTT; cdr3_aa: CASSLGRGQGATNEKLFF
clone_size: -; j_call: TRBJ2-7; d_call: TRBD2; v_call: TRBV27; cdr3_nt: TGTGCCAGCAGTTTATCAGGTGCGGGAGGGCCTTGGGAGCAGTACTTC; cdr3_aa: CASSLSGAGGPWEQYF
clone_size: -; j_call: TRBJ1-2; d_call: -; v_call: TRBV5-4; cdr3_nt: TGTGCTAGCGGGTTAAGGGGGTCTGGCTACACCTTC; cdr3_aa: CASGLRGSGYTF
clone_size: -; j_call: TRBJ2-7; d_call: -; v_call: TRBV27; cdr3_nt: TGTGCCAGCAGTTCCCACAGACAGGATAGGAACGAGCAGTACTTC; cdr3_aa: CASSSHRQDRNEQYF
clone_size: -; j_call: TRBJ2-7; d_call: -; v_call: TRBV28; cdr3_nt: TGTGCCAGCAGTCCCCCCCCACAGGGAACCGCCCTCTCGCACGAGCAGTACTTC; cdr3_aa: CASSPPPQGTALSHEQYF
clone_size: -; j_call: TRBJ1-1; d_call: TRBD1; v_call: TRBV6-5; cdr3_nt: TGTGCCAGCAGCCGAGCCGGGACAGCGAACACTGAAGCTTTCTTT; cdr3_aa: CASSRAGTANTEAFF
clone_size: -; j_call: TRBJ1-5; d_call: -; v_call: TRBV16; cdr3_nt: TGTGCCAGCAGCGAAGGGGCGCGCAATCAGCCCCAGCATTTT; cdr3_aa: CASSEGARNQPQHF
clone_size: -; j_call: TRBJ2-7; d_call: TRBD2; v_call: TRBV4-2; cdr3_nt: TGTGCCAGCAGCCAAGACCCCATGACTAGCGGGATACCCTACGAGCAGTACTTC; cdr3_aa: CASSQDPMTSGIPYEQYF
clone_size: -; j_call: TRBJ2-7; d_call: -; v_call: TRBV12-3/TRBV12-4; cdr3_nt: TGTGCCAGCAGCCTAGACAGATACGAGCAGTACTTC; cdr3_aa: CASSLDRYEQYF
clone_size: -; j_call: TRBJ2-1; d_call: TRBD1; v_call: TRBV12-5; cdr3_nt: TGTGCTAGTGCCTCTCGGACAGGGGACTCCTACAATGAGCAGTTCTTC; cdr3_aa: CASASRTGDSYNEQFF
clone_size: -; j_call: TRBJ1-1; d_call: -; v_call: TRBV30; cdr3_nt: TGTGCCTGGAGTGTACAGGTGAACACTGAAGCTTTCTTT; cdr3_aa: CAWSVQVNTEAFF
clone_size: -; j_call: TRBJ1-3; d_call: TRBD1; v_call: TRBV5-4; cdr3_nt: TGTGCCAGCAGCTCTGGACAGGGGGCGTCTGGAAACACCATATATTTT; cdr3_aa: CASSSGQGASGNTIYF
clone_size: -; j_call: TRBJ2-7; d_call: -; v_call: TRBV5-1; cdr3_nt: TGCGCCAGCAGAACCGGGACTGTCCCCTACGAGCAGTACTTC; cdr3_aa: CASRTGTVPYEQYF
clone_size: -; j_call: TRBJ2-1; d_call: TRBD1; v_call: TRBV9; cdr3_nt: TGTGCCAGCAGCGTCGCCCCCCGACAGGGTGGGCCTAGGGGATACAATGAGCAGTTCTTC; cdr3_aa: CASSVAPRQGGPRGYNEQFF
clone_size: -; j_call: TRBJ1-5; d_call: -; v_call: TRBV30; cdr3_nt: TGTGCCTGGAGCAAAAGGGGTGGGGCTCGACAGCCCCAGCATTTT; cdr3_aa: CAWSKRGGARQPQHF
clone_size: -; j_call: TRBJ2-3; d_call: -; v_call: TRBV9; cdr3_nt: TGTGCCAGCAGCGTAGGAGAGGTGGGCACAGATACGCAGTATTTT; cdr3_aa: CASSVGEVGTDTQYF
clone_size: -; j_call: TRBJ1-2; d_call: -; v_call: TRBV6-2/TRBV6-3; cdr3_nt: TGTGCCAGCAGTTACCCCCAAACTAACTATGGCTACACCTTC; cdr3_aa: CASSYPQTNYGYTF
clone_size: -; j_call: TRBJ1-5; d_call: TRBD1; v_call: TRBV29-1; cdr3_nt: TGCAGCGTTGTGGGGACAGGGGTTGATCAGCCCCAGCATTTT; cdr3_aa: CSVVGTGVDQPQHF
clone_size: -; j_call: TRBJ2-1; d_call: -; v_call: TRBV7-3; cdr3_nt: TGTGCCAGCAGCCCGCCAGGGGCGAATGAGCAGTTCTTC; cdr3_aa: CASSPPGANEQFF
clone_size: -; j_call: TRBJ2-7; d_call: -; v_call: TRBV14; cdr3_nt: TGTGCCAGCAGCCAAGATCAGCGCCATAGCTCCTACGAGCAGTACTTC; cdr3_aa: CASSQDQRHSSYEQYF
clone_size: -; j_call: TRBJ2-7; d_call: -; v_call: TRBV6-2/TRBV6-3; cdr3_nt: TGTGCCAGCAGTTACTCGACAGGCCGCTCCTACGAGCAGTACTTC; cdr3_aa: CASSYSTGRSYEQYF
clone_size: once; j_call: TRBJ2-2; d_call: -; v_call: TRBV28; cdr3_nt: TGTGCCAGCAGCCTAGGCGCGGCAGGGTCGAACACCGGGGAGCTGTTTTTT; cdr3_aa: CASSLGAAGSNTGELFF
clone_size: few; j_call: TRBJ1-3; d_call: -; v_call: TRBV6-5; cdr3_nt: TGTGCCACCTCCAGGGGAGGAAACACCATATATTTT; cdr3_aa: CATSRGGNTIYF
clone_size: -; j_call: TRBJ1-3; d_call: -; v_call: TRBV5-1; cdr3_nt: TGCGCCAGCAGCTTGGATAGCGCGGACACCATATATTTT; cdr3_aa: CASSLDSADTIYF